Below, 17 T cell receptor beta chains from the same sample are listed, as sequenced in a study of long-term antiretroviral therapy in people with HIV. Researchers report immunoSEQ v3.0 was run at survey level. Method: immunoSEQ multiplex PCR; TCRdb's copy keeps in-frame clones and lacks some. The table records around 35,000 clones, approximately 80% of them present only once. The sample was unsorted PBMCs, taken 3.1 years after starting antiretroviral therapy. Every receptor here comes from a woman aged 45-60 years with HIV.

CDR3: CASSPSGGGEKLFF. In DNA, the CDR3 is TGTGCCAGCAGCCCCAGCGGGGGGGGTGAAAAACTGTTTTTT. This chain joins TRBV2 and TRBJ1-4, with D perhaps matching TRBD1 (5 bases). Germline V lookup: CDR1 SNHLY, CDR2 FYNNEI. V lost 6 bases to trimming and J lost 7 bases, with 15 bases between them. The CDR3 runs to 14 residues.

This chain links TRBV7-3 with TRBJ1-1; D is undetermined. The ends were cut back, 1 base at V and 4 bases at J, with 7 bases in the middle. Germline CDR1 is SGHTA and CDR2 is FQGTGA. The CDR3 is made up of 13 amino acids. The CDR3 here is CASSLRQTTEAFF. CDR3 bases: TGTGCCAGCAGCTTAAGGCAGACCACTGAAGCTTTCTTT.

In this sample, this clone turned up once. The chain recombines TRBV5-8 with TRBJ1-5, with unresolved D. Trimming took 0 bases from V and 5 from J, leaving 6 bases between them. Germline CDR1 and CDR2: SGHTS and YDEGEE. There are 13 residues in the CDR3. CDR3 residues: CASSLESDQPQHF. The DNA for the CDR3 is TGTGCCAGCAGCTTGGAAAGTGATCAGCCCCAGCATTTT.

This clone occurred a few times. The chain has TRBV5-1 and TRBJ1-5, with D unclear. Trimming cost V 9 bases and J 3 bases, with 10 bases left between them. The CDR3 totals 12 residues. The germline CDR1 and CDR2 sequences are SGHRS and YFSETQ. CDR3 sequence (DNA): TGCGCCAACACCCTCCCCAATCAGCCCCAGCATTTT. It is translated as CANTLPNQPQHF. Based on the CDR3 plus reference TRBV5-1 and TRBJ1-5, the full variable domain is KAGVTQTPRYLIKTRGQQVTLSCSPISGHRSVSWYQQTPGQGLQFLFEYFSETQRNKGNFPGRFSGRQFSNSRSEMNVSTLELGDSALYLCANTLPNQPQHFGDGTRLSIL.

The genes are TRBV6-6 and TRBJ2-7; D gene ambiguous. CDR1 is MNHNY and CDR2 is SVGAGI in the germline V gene (reference sequence). CDR3 length: 14 residues. V was cut by 6 bases and J by 3 bases, with 15 bases left in between. The CDR3 reads CASSSRRTNYEQYF. CDR3 nucleotide sequence: TGTGCCAGCAGCTCCCGACGCACAAACTACGAGCAGTACTTC.

The chain joins TRBV5-5 to TRBJ1-3; D might be TRBD1 (6 bases). This CDR3 region has 15 residues. CDR1 and CDR2 from the germline V gene are SGHKS and YYEKEE (reference sequence). The V end lost 2 bases, the J end lost 2 bases, and 11 bases lay between the germline ends. CDR3 nucleotide sequence: TGTGCCAGCAGCTTTAGCGGGGGCACTGGAAACACCATATATTTT. Amino acids: CASSFSGGTGNTIYF.

This clone was observed a handful of times. The genes are TRBV28 and TRBJ1-5; D gene unclear. From germline, CDR1 is MDHEN and CDR2 SYDVKM. With 3 bases removed from V and 7 bases from J, the gap between germline ends came to 7 bases. The CDR3 runs to 12 residues. For the CDR3, the DNA is TGTGCCAGCAGTTTTGATATCCAGCCCCAGCATTTT. It is translated as CASSFDIQPQHF.

V is TRBV29-1 and J is TRBJ2-5; D gene ambiguous. This CDR3 region has 13 residues. Germline V gene sequence: CDR1 SQVTM, CDR2 ANQGSEA. V lost 7 bases to trimming and J lost 0 bases, with 12 bases between them. CDR3 DNA: TGCAGCGCGATTCGACGGAACCAAGAGACCCAGTACTTC. Its translation is CSAIRRNQETQYF.

The rearrangement links TRBV7-2 to TRBJ2-1; no definite D call. V lost 6 bases and J 0 bases, leaving 9 bases between the germline ends. The CDR3 sequence is 14 residues long. The V gene's germline CDR1 is SGHTA and CDR2 FQGNSA. The CDR3 bases are TGTGCCAGCAGTCCACCCGGCTCCTACAATGAGCAGTTCTTC. Translating gives CASSPPGSYNEQFF.

This chain joins TRBV5-6 and TRBJ2-2, with D hard to call. The germline V and J ends were trimmed by 0 bases and 4 bases, with 13 bases remaining between them. This CDR3 has 16 amino acids. Germline loops: CDR1 SGHDT, CDR2 YYEEEE. The CDR3 DNA follows: TGTGCCAGCAGCTTGGAGGGTGGCTTCCGCACCGGGGAGCTGTTTTTT. Translating gives CASSLEGGFRTGELFF.

The rearrangement links TRBV14 to TRBJ2-5; D is unresolved. From germline, CDR1 is SGHDN and CDR2 FVKESK. CDR3 size: 14 residues. Trimming cost V 4 bases and J 3 bases, with 12 bases left between them. The CDR3 reads CASSLSPRKETQYF. The CDR3 DNA follows: TGTGCCAGCAGCCTTTCACCGAGGAAAGAGACCCAGTACTTC.

This chain connects TRBV28 to TRBJ1-2, with D possibly matching TRBD1 (6 bases). The CDR3 sequence is 15 residues long. V lost 2 bases to trimming and J lost 6 bases, with 16 bases between them. Germline V CDR1 and CDR2: MDHEN, SYDVKM. The CDR3, as DNA: TGTGCCAGCAGTTTACAACTTGCGGCAGGGGATGGCTACACCTTC. Translating it yields CASSLQLAAGDGYTF.

CDR3 protein: CASSLDRDRGNEQFF. Here the CDR3 DNA reads TGTGCCAGCAGCTTGGACCGGGACAGGGGCAATGAGCAGTTCTTC. The chain carries TRBV5-5 and TRBJ2-1; 10 bases line up with TRBD1. The CDR3 runs 15 residues. J lost 6 bases, V lost 0 bases, and 3 bases had no gene match. Germline values: CDR1 SGHKS, CDR2 YYEKEE (reference sequence).

This sequence joins TRBV7-8 and TRBJ1-2, with 7 nucleotides matching TRBD1. V was clipped by 5 bases and J by 2 bases; unmatched bases: 11. The CDR3 runs to 16 residues. Germline CDR1 is SGHVS and CDR2 is FQNEAQ. CDR3 in DNA: TGTGCCAGCAGCCTAAAGAGGGCAGGGGGGAACTATGGCTACACCTTC. It encodes CASSLKRAGGNYGYTF.

A word on this clone: An end of the junction does not agree with germline; a read error may underlie this. The rearrangement joins TRBV14 to TRBJ2-4; tentative D call: TRBD2 (6 bases). This CDR3 contains 15 residues. Germline-derived CDR1 and CDR2 are SGHDN and FVKESK. The CDR3 region is CASSQVEGFENIQYF. For the CDR3, the DNA is TGTGCCAGCAGTCAAGTGGAGGGGTTCGAAAACATTCAGTACTTC.

V and J are TRBV5-1 and TRBJ2-6; 8 positions match TRBD1. The CDR3 is 18 residues long. CDR1 SGHRS and CDR2 YFSETQ come from the germline V gene. The ends lost 0 bases at V and 1 base at J; junction bases unmatched: 6. The CDR3 sequence: CASSLAGGAVSGANVLTF. CDR3 sequence (DNA): TGCGCCAGCAGCTTGGCAGGGGGCGCGGTATCTGGGGCCAACGTCCTGACTTTC.

The V call is TRBV7-9, the J call TRBJ1-1; perhaps TRBD1 as D (6 bases). Germline V gene lookup returns CDR1 SEHNR and CDR2 FQNEAQ (reference sequence). The CDR3 has 18 residues. The V end lost 5 bases, the J end lost 3 bases, and 25 bases lay between the germline ends. The CDR3 sequence: CASSLLPGVGTSHTEAFF. The CDR3 region has the DNA TGTGCCAGCAGCCTCCTACCGGGAGTGGGGACAAGTCACACTGAAGCTTTCTTT.